What follows are 28 T cell receptor beta chains derived from one specimen sequenced in a study of CD8 T cells in Susac syndrome. Random-hexamer reverse transcription was applied to about 0.45 to 1 ug RNA. TCRdb re-analysed the immunoSEQ multiplex PCR reads in MiXCR, keeping a single row per CDR3 protein. The sample consists of about 150,000 distinct CDR3 sequences, around 95% of them appearing once. Material for sequencing was CD8+ T cells from PBMCs. These receptors all come from a human donor with multiple sclerosis.

This clonotype is a singleton in its sample. The CDR3 protein is CASVAGAPTRTEETQYF. DNA for the CDR3: TGTGCCAGCGTAGCGGGGGCTCCAACCCGGACGGAAGAGACCCAGTACTTC. The V and J genes are TRBV3-1 and TRBJ2-5; TRBD2 aligns across 9 bases. The CDR3 covers 17 residues. Unmatched junction bases numbered 16, after V lost 8 bases and J lost 3 bases. Germline values: CDR1 LGHDT, CDR2 YNNKEL (reference sequence).

The chain links TRBV4-2 to TRBJ2-3, with 9 bases matching TRBD1. The V and J ends lost 5 bases and 5 bases, in that order; junction bases with no gene match: 5. CDR1 LGHNA and CDR2 YNFKEQ come from the germline V gene. The CDR3 has 14 residues. CDR3 amino acids: CASSSRTGEDTQYF. CDR3 sequence (DNA): TGTGCCAGCAGCTCGCGGACAGGGGAAGATACGCAGTATTTT.

The chain has TRBV7-9 and TRBJ2-5, with D possibly matching TRBD1 (5 bases). The CDR3 covers 15 residues. Germline CDR1 is SEHNR and CDR2 is FQNEAQ (reference sequence). Trimming pared 0 bases from V and 7 bases from J, leaving 15 bases between. Here the CDR3 DNA reads TGTGCCAGCAGCTTAGCGGGTGGTATTCAGGGGACCCAGTACTTC. Amino acids: CASSLAGGIQGTQYF.

This clonotype has a single count. The chain links TRBV12-3 or TRBV12-4 to TRBJ1-3; D possibly corresponds to TRBD1 (5 bases). The CDR3 spans 14 residues. Trimming took 3 bases from V and 0 from J, leaving 6 bases between them. The CDR3, as DNA: TGTGCCAGCAGTTTCGGGACCTCTGGAAACACCATATATTTT. This sequence encodes CASSFGTSGNTIYF.

This clonotype came up once. The V call is TRBV5-4, the J call TRBJ2-7; D could derive from TRBD1 or TRBD2 (6 bases each). The V end lost 4 bases, the J end lost 6 bases, and 23 bases lay between the germline ends. This CDR3 is built from 16 residues. The germline CDR1 and CDR2 sequences are SGHNT and YYREEE (reference sequence). The DNA of the CDR3 is TGTGCCAGCAGCCCGGGTCTGGGGGGCCAGGTTCTCGAGCAGTACTTC. This gives the protein CASSPGLGGQVLEQYF.

The chain employs TRBV9 and TRBJ2-3, with 10 bases lining up with TRBD1. CDR1 is SGDLS, CDR2 YYNGEE, per germline. The CDR3 is made up of 15 amino acids. V shed 4 bases, J shed 6 bases, and the junction held 8 bases outside the gene matches. The CDR3 spells CASSIRQGAGDTQYF. As DNA, the CDR3 is TGTGCCAGCAGCATACGACAGGGGGCAGGGGATACGCAGTATTTT.

The chain employs TRBV7-9 and TRBJ1-1; the D is unclear. Germline V gives CDR1 SEHNR, CDR2 FQNEAQ (reference sequence). Trimming removed 6 bases from V and 0 bases from J, with 2 bases in between. The CDR3 totals 11 residues. DNA for the CDR3: TGTGCCAGCAGGATGAACACTGAAGCTTTCTTT. Protein sequence: CASRMNTEAFF.

This sequence joins TRBV6-5 and TRBJ2-7, with TRBD1 as a possible D gene (7 bases). CDR3 length: 13 residues. Germline CDR1 MNHEY, CDR2 SVGAGI. Trimming cost V 4 bases and J 4 bases, with 11 bases left between them. CDR3 nucleotide sequence: TGTGCCAGCAGTTCAGGGGGGATGTACGAGCAGTACTTC. Translated, it gives CASSSGGMYEQYF.

This chain connects TRBV6-5 to TRBJ2-7, with 7 bases identical to TRBD1. Losses at the gene ends were 5 bases for V and 4 bases for J; bases not matched to a gene: 5. This CDR3 spans 13 amino acids. Germline lookup yields CDR1 MNHEY and CDR2 SVGAGI. CDR3 DNA sequence: TGTGCCAGCAGTCGGGACAGACTATACGAGCAGTACTTC. Translation: CASSRDRLYEQYF.

The gene calls are TRBV20-1 and TRBJ2-7, with TRBD1 matching 7 bases. The CDR3 is made up of 14 amino acids. V gave up 6 bases and J gave up 3 bases; unmatched junction bases: 11. The germline gives CDR1 DFQATT, CDR2 SNEGSKA (reference sequence). CDR3: CSARPQWDSYEQYF. The CDR3 bases are TGCAGTGCCCGTCCCCAATGGGACAGCTACGAGCAGTACTTC.

This clonotype was seen just once. The chain carries TRBV27 and TRBJ2-7; no clear D gene. The CDR3 consists of 13 residues. With 0 bases removed from V and 6 bases from J, the gap between germline ends came to 9 bases. From germline, CDR1 is MNHEY and CDR2 SMNVEV (reference sequence). CDR3 sequence: CASSLSMDGEQYF. The CDR3 bases are TGTGCCAGCAGTTTATCGATGGATGGCGAGCAGTACTTC.

For the CDR3, the DNA is TGCAGCGTTCTCTACGAATCTAACTATGGCTACACCTTC. It codes for CSVLYESNYGYTF. V gene TRBV29-1 combines with J gene TRBJ1-2; D remains ambiguous. Trimming cost V 5 bases and J 0 bases, with 10 bases left between them. The germline CDR1 and CDR2 sequences are SQVTM and ANQGSEA. The CDR3 consists of 13 residues.

V gene TRBV12-3 or TRBV12-4 combines with J gene TRBJ2-5; no firm D call. This CDR3 spans 13 amino acids. V shed 3 bases and J shed 2 bases, with 7 bases lying between them. CDR3 DNA sequence: TGTGCCAGCAGTTTGAGCTCTCAAGAGACCCAGTACTTC. Translation gives CASSLSSQETQYF.

The chain links TRBV29-1 to TRBJ1-5, with D possibly TRBD1 on 5 matching bases. V was pared by 4 bases and J by 4 bases, with 11 bases between. This CDR3 has 13 amino acids. Germline-derived CDR1 and CDR2 are SQVTM and ANQGSEA. In nucleotides, the CDR3 is TGCAGCGTTGTAGACAGTCTTAATCAGCCCCAGCATTTT. It encodes CSVVDSLNQPQHF.

The rearrangement links TRBV7-2 to TRBJ2-3, with D unresolved. CDR1 is SGHTA, CDR2 FQGNSA, per germline. V was cut by 5 bases and J by 0 bases, with 21 bases left in between. CDR3 length: 18 residues. The CDR3 DNA reads as TGTGCCAGCAGCCTTGGTACGTCAGTAGGGCGTAGCACAGATACGCAGTATTTT. Translation gives CASSLGTSVGRSTDTQYF. Full variable domain (missing parts from reference TRBV7-2 and TRBJ2-3): GAGVSQSPSNKVTEKGKDVELRCDPISGHTALYWYRQSLGQGLEFLIYFQGNSAPDKSGLPSDRFSAERTGGSVSTLTIQRTQQEDSAVYLCASSLGTSVGRSTDTQYFGPGTRLTVL.

This clonotype has only one observation. The J gene is TRBJ1-2, the V gene TRBV5-1; no reliable D call. V dropped 4 bases and J dropped 3 bases, with 13 bases sitting between them. From germline, CDR1 is SGHRS and CDR2 YFSETQ. The CDR3 has 14 residues. CDR3 in DNA: TGCGCCAGCAGCCTGGTTGACGGGGACTATGGCTACACCTTC. It is translated as CASSLVDGDYGYTF.

The genes are TRBV5-4 and TRBJ1-2; a weak D match, TRBD1 (5 bases). There are 14 residues in the CDR3. Germline V lookup: CDR1 SGHNT, CDR2 YYREEE (reference sequence). V lost 0 bases to trimming and J lost 1 base, with 7 bases between them. As DNA, the CDR3 is TGTGCCAGCAGCTTGGAGGGGAATAACTATGGCTACACCTTC. Translating it yields CASSLEGNNYGYTF. The complete variable domain, with remaining parts taken from reference TRBV5-4 and TRBJ1-2, reads ETGVTQSPTHLIKTRGQQVTLRCSSQSGHNTVSWYQQALGQGPQFIFQYYREEENGRGNFPPRFSGLQFPNYSSELNVNALELDDSALYLCASSLEGNNYGYTFGSGTRLTVV.

This chain connects TRBV9 to TRBJ1-6; TRBD1 agrees at 7 bases. The CDR3 loop spans 17 amino acids. J lost 0 bases, V lost 2 bases, and 5 bases had no gene match. Germline CDR1 and CDR2: SGDLS and YYNGEE. The CDR3 here is CASSVGTVSSYNSPLHF. The DNA of the CDR3 is TGTGCCAGCAGCGTGGGGACAGTGAGCTCCTATAATTCACCCCTCCACTTT.

The chain couples TRBV20-1 to TRBJ1-1; 7 positions match TRBD1. Germline V gene sequence: CDR1 DFQATT, CDR2 SNEGSKA (reference sequence). The J segment lost 4 bases and the V segment lost 7 bases, leaving 6 bases of the junction unmatched. This CDR3 contains 12 residues. CDR3 nucleotides: TGCAGTGTACGACAGGGAGGCACTGAAGCTTTCTTT. Amino acid sequence: CSVRQGGTEAFF.

The rearrangement joins TRBV5-4 to TRBJ2-7; 12 positions agree with TRBD2. CDR3 size: 14 residues. The V gene's germline CDR1 is SGHNT and CDR2 YYREEE (reference sequence). V lost 4 bases to trimming and J lost 10 bases; unmatched junction nucleotides: 9. This CDR3 is CASSQTSGGRDQYF. CDR3 nucleotide sequence: TGTGCCAGCAGCCAGACTAGCGGGGGCCGGGATCAGTACTTC.

The gene calls are TRBV2 and TRBJ2-7, with 7 bases identical to TRBD1. V was pared by 6 bases and J by 3 bases, with 5 bases of the junction left unmatched. CDR1 SNHLY and CDR2 FYNNEI come from the germline V gene. The CDR3 loop spans 13 amino acids. The CDR3 DNA reads TGTGCCAGCAGACCGGGACAGCGCTACGAGCAGTACTTC. It encodes CASRPGQRYEQYF.

This chain connects TRBV6-2 or TRBV6-3 to TRBJ2-3; D gene ambiguous. In germline, CDR1 is MNHEY, CDR2 SVGEGT. The CDR3 length is 11 residues. V was clipped by 7 bases and J by 4 bases, with 6 bases between them. The CDR3 bases are TGTGCCAGCATGATAGCAGATACGCAGTATTTT. Its translation: CASMIADTQYF.

The chain links TRBV12-3 or TRBV12-4 to TRBJ2-7; 7 bases fit TRBD1. The J segment lost 0 bases and the V segment lost 6 bases, leaving 2 bases of the junction unmatched. The CDR3 consists of 13 residues. The CDR3 sequence is CASSGQDSYEQYF. CDR3 in DNA: TGTGCCAGCAGCGGACAGGACTCCTACGAGCAGTACTTC.

The J gene is TRBJ2-6, the V gene TRBV2; D is possibly TRBD1 (6 bases). Trimming took 10 bases from V and 1 from J, leaving 17 bases between them. Per germline, CDR1 SNHLY and CDR2 FYNNEI. The length of the CDR3 is 16 residues. Written as DNA, the CDR3 is TGTGCCATCCCGCTTCCCCAGGGGTCTGGGGCCAACGTCCTGACTTTC. Translating gives CAIPLPQGSGANVLTF.

The chain links TRBV19 to TRBJ2-7; D may be TRBD2 (5 bases). Looked up from germline, CDR1 is LNHDA and CDR2 is SQIVND (reference sequence). With 5 bases removed from V and 7 bases from J, the gap between germline ends came to 12 bases. The CDR3 has 12 amino acids. In DNA, the CDR3 is TGTGCCAGTAGTTATGGAGGTCGGGAGCAGTACTTC. Its translation: CASSYGGREQYF.

The V gene is TRBV5-6, the J gene TRBJ1-5, with D unresolved. CDR1 SGHDT and CDR2 YYEEEE come from the germline V gene. Trimming took off 3 bases at V and 5 bases at J, with 12 bases between the two ends. CDR3 length: 14 amino acids. The DNA of the CDR3 is TGTGCCAGCAGCTCGGGCCACCTTTATCAGCCCCAGCATTTT. Residues: CASSSGHLYQPQHF.

This chain uses TRBV9 with TRBJ2-1; D is perhaps TRBD2 (6 bases). V was trimmed by 6 bases and J by 7 bases, leaving 14 bases between them. The CDR3 sequence is 13 residues long. Germline lookup yields CDR1 SGDLS and CDR2 YYNGEE. The CDR3 region is CASTRGGPNEQFF. The DNA for the CDR3 is TGTGCCAGCACCCGCGGAGGGCCTAATGAGCAGTTCTTC. The full variable domain, rest sourced from reference TRBV9 and TRBJ2-1, is DSGVTQTPKHLITATGQRVTLRCSPRSGDLSVYWYQQSLDQGLQFLIQYYNGEERAKGNILERFSAQQFPDLHSELNLSSLELGDSALYFCASTRGGPNEQFFGPGTRLTVL.

The chain employs TRBV19 and TRBJ2-2; D not resolved. V was pared by 2 bases and J by 1 base, with 8 bases between. CDR3 size: 15 residues. Germline V CDR1 and CDR2: LNHDA, SQIVND (reference sequence). DNA for the CDR3: TGTGCCAGTAGTATAATGGGCAGGAACACCGGGGAGCTGTTTTTT. Protein sequence: CASSIMGRNTGELFF.